These T cell receptor beta chains were read from a single sample in a study of T-cell reconstitution after alpha-beta-depleted transplantation in children. TCRdb ran MiXCR on the PCR reads and lists one entry per CDR3 protein. The repertoire includes a few hundred thousand distinct CDR3 sequences, roughly 30% of them detected once, and 30% to 40% sits in the top ten. Sequenced here: PBMCs, sampled before TCRalphabeta/CD19-depleted stem cell transplant. The receptors shown here come from a boy less than two years old with Wiskott-Aldrich syndrome, due to receive a stem cell transplant. Each CDR3 is given with its conserved first and last residue. Fields, in order: V gene, J gene, clone size, D gene, CDR3 length, CDR3 protein, CDR3 DNA. A D gene is named only where the DNA matches it firmly. The size entry is marked missing in some rows and otherwise reads once, few, many or a size class.

>TRBV5-1|TRBJ1-1|few|TRBD1|16
CASSLGTGTRFTEAFF
TGCGCCAGCAGCTTGGGGACAGGGACCCGCTTCACTGAAGCTTTCTTT
>TRBV5-1|TRBJ1-5|few|NA|13
CASSLAPDQPQHF
TGCGCCAGCAGCTTAGCTCCGGATCAGCCCCAGCATTTT
>TRBV20-1|TRBJ2-2|once|NA|14
CSASYQGNTGELFF
TGCAGTGCTAGTTATCAGGGGAACACCGGGGAGCTGTTTTTT
>TRBV3-1|TRBJ2-3|many|NA|11
CASSQVDTQYF
TGTGCCAGCAGCCAAGTAGATACGCAGTATTTT
>TRBV20-1|TRBJ2-5|once|NA|11
CSAAEQETQYF
TGCAGTGCTGCGGAACAAGAGACCCAGTACTTC
>TRBV29-1|TRBJ2-3|NA|TRBD1|12
CSVATGVDTQYF
TGCAGCGTCGCAACAGGGGTTGATACGCAGTATTTT
>TRBV5-1|TRBJ1-1|NA|TRBD1|16
CASSLGWTGVNTEAFF
TGCGCCAGCAGCTTGGGATGGACAGGCGTGAACACTGAAGCTTTCTTT
>TRBV5-5|TRBJ1-5|few|TRBD1|16
CASSLGAGGLDQPQHF
TGTGCCAGCAGCTTGGGGGCAGGGGGTCTCGATCAGCCCCAGCATTTT
>TRBV12-3/TRBV12-4|TRBJ2-1|NA|TRBD2|16
CASSLIRTSGYNEQFF
TGTGCCAGCAGTTTAATCCGGACTAGCGGTTACAATGAGCAGTTCTTC
>TRBV20-1|TRBJ2-7|few|NA|12
CSASPGRREQYF
TGCAGTGCTAGCCCCGGGAGACGCGAGCAGTACTTC